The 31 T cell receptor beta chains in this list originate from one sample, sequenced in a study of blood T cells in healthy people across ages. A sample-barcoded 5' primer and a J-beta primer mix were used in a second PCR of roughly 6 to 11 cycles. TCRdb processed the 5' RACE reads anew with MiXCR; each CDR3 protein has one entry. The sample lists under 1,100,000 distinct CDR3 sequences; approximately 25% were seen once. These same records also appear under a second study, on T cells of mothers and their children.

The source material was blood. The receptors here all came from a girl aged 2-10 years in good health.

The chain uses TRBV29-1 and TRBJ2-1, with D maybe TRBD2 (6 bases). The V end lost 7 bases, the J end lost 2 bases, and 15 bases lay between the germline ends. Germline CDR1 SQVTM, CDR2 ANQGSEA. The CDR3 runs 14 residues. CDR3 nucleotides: TGCAGCGGGGGGAGCGGGTTCCCCTACAATGAGCAGTTCTTC. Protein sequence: CSGGSGFPYNEQFF.

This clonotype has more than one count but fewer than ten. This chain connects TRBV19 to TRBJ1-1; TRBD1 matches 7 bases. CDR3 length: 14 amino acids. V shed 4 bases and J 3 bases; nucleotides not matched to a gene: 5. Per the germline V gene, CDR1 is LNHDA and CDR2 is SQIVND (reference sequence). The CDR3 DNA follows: TGTGCCAGTAGTAGACAGGGTTATTACACTGAAGCTTTCTTT. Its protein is CASSRQGYYTEAFF.

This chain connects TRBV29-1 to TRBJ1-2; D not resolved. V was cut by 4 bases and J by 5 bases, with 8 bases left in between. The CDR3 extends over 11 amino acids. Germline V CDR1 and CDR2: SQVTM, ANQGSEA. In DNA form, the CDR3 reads TGCAGCGTTGTCTCTGTATATGGCTACACCTTC. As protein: CSVVSVYGYTF.

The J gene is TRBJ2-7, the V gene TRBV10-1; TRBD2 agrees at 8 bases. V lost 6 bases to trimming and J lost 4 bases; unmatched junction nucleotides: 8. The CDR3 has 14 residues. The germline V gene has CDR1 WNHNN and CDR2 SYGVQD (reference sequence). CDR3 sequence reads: CASRISGKYYEQYF. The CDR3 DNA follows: TGCGCCAGCAGGATTAGCGGGAAGTATTACGAGCAGTACTTC.

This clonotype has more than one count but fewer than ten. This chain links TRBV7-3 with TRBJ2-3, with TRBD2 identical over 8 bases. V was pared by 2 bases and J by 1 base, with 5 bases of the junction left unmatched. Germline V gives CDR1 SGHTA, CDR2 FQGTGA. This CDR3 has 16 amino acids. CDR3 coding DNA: TGTGCCAGCAGCTTACTCGGGGGGGTGGGCACAGATACGCAGTATTTT. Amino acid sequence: CASSLLGGVGTDTQYF.

The CDR3 region has the DNA TGTGCCAGCAGCGTAGTGGAAACCGGGGAGCTGTTTTTT. Its protein product is CASSVVETGELFF. This chain links TRBV9 with TRBJ2-2; D remains unclear. CDR3 length: 13 residues. V was trimmed by 0 bases and J by 5 bases, leaving 5 bases between them. Germline V CDR1 and CDR2: SGDLS, YYNGEE.

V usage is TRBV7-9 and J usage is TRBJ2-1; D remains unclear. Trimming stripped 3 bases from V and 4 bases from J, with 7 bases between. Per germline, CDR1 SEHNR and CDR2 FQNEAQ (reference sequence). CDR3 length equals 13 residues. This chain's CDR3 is CASSFSEYNEQFF. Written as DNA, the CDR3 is TGTGCCAGCAGCTTTTCAGAATACAATGAGCAGTTCTTC.

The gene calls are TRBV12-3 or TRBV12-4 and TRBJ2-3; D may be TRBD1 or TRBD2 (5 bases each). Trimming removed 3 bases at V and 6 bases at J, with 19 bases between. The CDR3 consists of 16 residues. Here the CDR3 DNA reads TGTGCCAGCAGTTTTTCGGGGACCGAAAGGGCGGATACGCAGTATTTT. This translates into CASSFSGTERADTQYF.

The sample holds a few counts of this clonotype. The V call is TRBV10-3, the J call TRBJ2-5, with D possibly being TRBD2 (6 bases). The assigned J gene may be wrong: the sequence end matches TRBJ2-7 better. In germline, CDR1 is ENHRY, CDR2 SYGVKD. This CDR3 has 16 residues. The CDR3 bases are TGTGCCATCAGTGAAAAAAGGGATGTGGGGGGCTACGAGCAGTACTTC. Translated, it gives CAISEKRDVGGYEQYF.

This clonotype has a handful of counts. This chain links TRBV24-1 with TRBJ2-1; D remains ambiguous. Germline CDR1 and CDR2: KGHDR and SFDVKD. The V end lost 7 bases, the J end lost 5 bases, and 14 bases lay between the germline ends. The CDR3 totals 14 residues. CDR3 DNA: TGTGCCACCAGGGACCCTTTAGGGAACAATGAGCAGTTCTTC. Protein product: CATRDPLGNNEQFF.

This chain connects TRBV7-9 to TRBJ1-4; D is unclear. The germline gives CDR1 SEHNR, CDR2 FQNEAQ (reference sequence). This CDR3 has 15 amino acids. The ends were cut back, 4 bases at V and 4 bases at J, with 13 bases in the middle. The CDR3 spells CASSSKDPFNEKLFF. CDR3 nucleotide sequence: TGTGCCAGCAGCTCTAAGGACCCGTTTAATGAAAAACTGTTTTTT. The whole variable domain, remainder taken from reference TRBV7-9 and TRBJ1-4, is DTGVSQNPRHKITKRGQNVTFRCDPISEHNRLYWYRQTLGQGPEFLTYFQNEAQLEKSRLLSDRFSAERPKGSFSTLEIQRTEQGDSAMYLCASSSKDPFNEKLFFGSGTQLSVL.

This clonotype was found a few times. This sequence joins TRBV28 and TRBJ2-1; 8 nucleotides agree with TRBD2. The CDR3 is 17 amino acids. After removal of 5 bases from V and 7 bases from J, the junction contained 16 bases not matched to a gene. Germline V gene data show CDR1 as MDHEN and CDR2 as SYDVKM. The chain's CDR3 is CASSEILRSSGGNEQFF. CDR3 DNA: TGTGCCAGCAGTGAGATATTGAGATCTTCGGGGGGGAATGAGCAGTTCTTC.

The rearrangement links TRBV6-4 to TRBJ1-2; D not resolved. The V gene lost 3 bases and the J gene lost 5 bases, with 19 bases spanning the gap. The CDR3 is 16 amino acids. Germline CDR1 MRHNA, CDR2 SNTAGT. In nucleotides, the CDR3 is TGTGCCAGCAGTGATGAATGGGCCTCCAGTCGGTATGGCTACACCTTC. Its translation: CASSDEWASSRYGYTF.

The CDR3 DNA follows: TGCAGCGTCGCTCGGGATTGGCCAGAGCAGTACTTC. Translating gives CSVARDWPEQYF. The rearrangement joins TRBV29-1 to TRBJ2-7; TRBD2 might be the D (5 bases). CDR1 is SQVTM and CDR2 is ANQGSEA in the germline V gene. The CDR3 length is 12 residues. Trimming pared 6 bases from V and 7 bases from J, leaving 16 bases between.

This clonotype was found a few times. The CDR3 is CATSRVGGPDTEAFF. The CDR3 DNA reads as TGTGCCACCAGCAGAGTTGGGGGTCCGGACACTGAAGCTTTCTTT. V gene TRBV15 combines with J gene TRBJ1-1, with a tentative D call TRBD1 (5 bases). Germline CDR1 and CDR2: LNHNV and YYDKDF (reference sequence). This CDR3 has 15 amino acids. The V end was cut by 1 base, the J end by 3 bases, with 12 bases between.

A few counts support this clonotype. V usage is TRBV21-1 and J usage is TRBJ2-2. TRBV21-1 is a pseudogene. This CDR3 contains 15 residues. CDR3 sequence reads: CASSKDPSEPGELFF. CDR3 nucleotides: TGTGCCAGCAGCAAGGACCCAAGCGAGCCCGGGGAGCTGTTTTTT.

The CDR3 here is CSVAVGLEDNEQFF. DNA of the CDR3: TGCAGCGTTGCAGTGGGACTGGAGGACAATGAGCAGTTCTTC. This chain uses TRBV29-1 with TRBJ2-1; a weak D match, TRBD2 (6 bases). The germline gives CDR1 SQVTM, CDR2 ANQGSEA. Trimming cost V 4 bases and J 5 bases, with 15 bases left between them. The CDR3 has 14 amino acids.

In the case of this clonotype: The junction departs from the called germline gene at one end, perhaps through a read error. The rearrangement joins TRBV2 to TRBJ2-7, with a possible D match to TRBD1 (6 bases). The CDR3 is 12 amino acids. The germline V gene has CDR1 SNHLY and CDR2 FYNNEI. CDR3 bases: TGTGCCTGCTGGACAGACAACTACGGGCAGTACTTC. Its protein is CACWTDNYGQYF.

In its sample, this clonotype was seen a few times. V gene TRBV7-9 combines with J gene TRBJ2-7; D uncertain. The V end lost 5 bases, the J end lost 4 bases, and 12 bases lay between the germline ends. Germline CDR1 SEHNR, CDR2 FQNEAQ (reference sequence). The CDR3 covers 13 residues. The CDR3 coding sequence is TGTGCCAGCAGCGGAGTAGTGGGATACGAGCAGTACTTC. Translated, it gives CASSGVVGYEQYF.

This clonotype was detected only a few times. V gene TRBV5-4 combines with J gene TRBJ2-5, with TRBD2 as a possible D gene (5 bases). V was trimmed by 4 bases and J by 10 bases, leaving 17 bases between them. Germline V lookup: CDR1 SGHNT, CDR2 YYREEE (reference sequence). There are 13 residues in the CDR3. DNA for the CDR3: TGTGCCAGCAGCCGCGGTATCGGGATTAGCCAGTACTTC. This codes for CASSRGIGISQYF.

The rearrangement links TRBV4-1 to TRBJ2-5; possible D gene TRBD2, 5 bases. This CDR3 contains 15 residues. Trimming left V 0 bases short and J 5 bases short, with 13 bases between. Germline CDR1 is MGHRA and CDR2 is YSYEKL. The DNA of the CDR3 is TGCGCCAGCAGCCAAGATGAGGGCCGTTCGGAGACCCAGTACTTC. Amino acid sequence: CASSQDEGRSETQYF.

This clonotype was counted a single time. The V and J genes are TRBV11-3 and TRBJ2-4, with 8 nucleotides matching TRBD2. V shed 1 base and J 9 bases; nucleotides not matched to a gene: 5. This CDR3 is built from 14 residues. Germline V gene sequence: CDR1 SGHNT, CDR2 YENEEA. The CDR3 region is CASSLGAGDTIQYF. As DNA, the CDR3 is TGTGCCAGCAGCTTAGGAGCGGGAGACACCATTCAGTACTTC.

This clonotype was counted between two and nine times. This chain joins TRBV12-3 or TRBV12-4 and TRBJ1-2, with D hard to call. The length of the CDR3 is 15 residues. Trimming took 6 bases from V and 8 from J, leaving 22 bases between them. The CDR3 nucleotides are TGTGCCAGCAGCCCCCGACATGCCCAAGAAGGGGGCTACACCTTC. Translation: CASSPRHAQEGGYTF.

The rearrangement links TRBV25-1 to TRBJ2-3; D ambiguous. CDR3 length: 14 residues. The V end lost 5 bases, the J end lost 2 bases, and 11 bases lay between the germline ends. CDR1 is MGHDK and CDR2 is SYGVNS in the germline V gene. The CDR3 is CASSPGEVTDTQYF. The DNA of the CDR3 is TGTGCCAGCAGTCCCGGTGAGGTCACAGATACGCAGTATTTT.

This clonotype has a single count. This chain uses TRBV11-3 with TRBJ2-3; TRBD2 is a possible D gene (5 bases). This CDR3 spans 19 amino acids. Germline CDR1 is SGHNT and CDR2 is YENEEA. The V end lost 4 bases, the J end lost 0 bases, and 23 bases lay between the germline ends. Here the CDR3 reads CASSSLVAGSPVSTDTQYF. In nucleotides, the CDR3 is TGTGCCAGCAGCTCCCTCGTGGCGGGTTCTCCGGTGAGCACAGATACGCAGTATTTT.

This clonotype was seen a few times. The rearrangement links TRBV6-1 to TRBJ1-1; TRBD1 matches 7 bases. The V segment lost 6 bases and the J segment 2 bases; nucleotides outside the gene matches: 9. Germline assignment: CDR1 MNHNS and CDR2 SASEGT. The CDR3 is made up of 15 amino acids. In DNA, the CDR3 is TGTGCCAGCAGCGACCCCAGGGGGATTAACACTGAAGCTTTCTTT. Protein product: CASSDPRGINTEAFF.

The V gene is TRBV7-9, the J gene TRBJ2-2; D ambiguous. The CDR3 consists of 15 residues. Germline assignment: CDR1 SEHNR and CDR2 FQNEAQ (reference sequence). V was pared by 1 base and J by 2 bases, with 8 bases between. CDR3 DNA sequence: TGTGCCAGCAGCTTAGTTCTCACAAACACCGGGGAGCTGTTTTTT. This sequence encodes CASSLVLTNTGELFF.

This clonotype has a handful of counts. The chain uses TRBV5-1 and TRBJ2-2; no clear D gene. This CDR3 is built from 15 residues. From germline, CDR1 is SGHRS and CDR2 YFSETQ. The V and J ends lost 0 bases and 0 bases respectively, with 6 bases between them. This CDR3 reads CASSLGNANTGELFF. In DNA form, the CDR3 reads TGCGCCAGCAGCTTGGGCAATGCGAACACCGGGGAGCTGTTTTTT.

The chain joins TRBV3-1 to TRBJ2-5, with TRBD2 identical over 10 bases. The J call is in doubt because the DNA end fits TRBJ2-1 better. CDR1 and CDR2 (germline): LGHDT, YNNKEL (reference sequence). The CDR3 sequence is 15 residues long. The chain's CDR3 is CASSQESGRATEQFF. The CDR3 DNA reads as TGTGCCAGCAGCCAAGAGAGCGGGAGGGCCACTGAGCAGTTCTTC.

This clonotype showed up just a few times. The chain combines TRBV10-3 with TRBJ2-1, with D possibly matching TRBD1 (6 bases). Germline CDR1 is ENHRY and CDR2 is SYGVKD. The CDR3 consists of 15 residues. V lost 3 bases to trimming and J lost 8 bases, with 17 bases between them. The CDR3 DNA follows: TGTGCCATCAGTGATCCGGGACAAGCAGGGTATGAGCAGTTCTTC. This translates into CAISDPGQAGYEQFF.

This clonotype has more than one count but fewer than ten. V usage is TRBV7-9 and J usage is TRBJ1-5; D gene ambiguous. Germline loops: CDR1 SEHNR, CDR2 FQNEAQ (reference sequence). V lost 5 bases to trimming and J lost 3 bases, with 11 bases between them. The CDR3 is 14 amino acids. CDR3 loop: CASSPDGVNQPQHF. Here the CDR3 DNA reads TGTGCCAGCAGCCCGGACGGAGTCAATCAGCCCCAGCATTTT.